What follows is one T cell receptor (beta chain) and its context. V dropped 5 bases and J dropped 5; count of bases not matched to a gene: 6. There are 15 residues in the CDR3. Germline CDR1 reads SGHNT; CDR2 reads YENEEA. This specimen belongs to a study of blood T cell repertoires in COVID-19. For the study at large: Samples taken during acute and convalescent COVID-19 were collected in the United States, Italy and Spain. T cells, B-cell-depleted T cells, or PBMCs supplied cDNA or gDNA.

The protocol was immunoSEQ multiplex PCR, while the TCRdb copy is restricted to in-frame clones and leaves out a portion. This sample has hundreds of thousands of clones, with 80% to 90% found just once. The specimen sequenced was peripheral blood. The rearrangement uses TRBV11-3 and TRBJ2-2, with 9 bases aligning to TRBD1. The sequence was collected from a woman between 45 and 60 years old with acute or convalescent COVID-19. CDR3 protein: CASSPRQGGTGELFF. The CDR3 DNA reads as TGTGCCAGCAGCCCCCGACAGGGGGGGACCGGGGAGCTGTTTTTT.